The source of this T cell receptor beta chain is a study of regulatory T cells in long-lasting Graves disease listed by TCRdb under 2021. Context from the whole study: Persistent Graves' disease was defined as antithyroid drug treatment for over 5 years with persistently positive TSH receptor autoantibodies. Peripheral blood TCR sequencing and RNA sequencing compared persistent Graves' disease patients with newly diagnosed Graves' disease patients. The study was conducted in China and was registered as a clinical trial. A total of about 33 samples underwent TCR sequencing: about 13 from persistent and approximately 20 from newly diagnosed Graves' disease patients. In the clinical cohort, patients with persistent Graves' disease had used antithyroid drugs for an average of about 10 years. The paper's findings and limits, for the study overall: Only peripheral blood was studied, because thyroid tissue, the primary lesion, was inaccessible. As a limitation, the authors acknowledged that the small sample size may reduce accuracy. Lower TCR Shannon entropy and fewer highly expanded clones were observed in persistent Graves' disease patients than in newly diagnosed patients, which suggested clonal expansion. A larger number of public clonotypes was shared among persistent patients (2,741) than among newly diagnosed patients (roughly 930). TRBV28, TRBJ1-2 and TRBJ2-5 were preferentially used in persistent disease, while TRBV20-1 and TRBJ2-1 were favored in newly diagnosed disease. Sequencing and analysis were limited to the TCR beta chain.

Cut back by 3 bases and 8 bases, the V and J ends lie 10 bases apart. Reading from cysteine to phenylalanine, the CDR3 counts 12 amino acids. Only the CDR3 DNA stays, 36 bases, in frame from base 1. The label giving this sample's time point can be read as: persistent/refractory GD, antithyroid drugs over 5 years with positive TRAb. For both TCR sequencing and RNA sequencing, RNA was extracted from PBMCs using TRIzol. The diagnosis of Graves' disease followed American Thyroid Association guidelines. The patients came from an endocrinology department in Xi'an, China. Each patient gave around 9.2 milliliters of peripheral blood, collected in an EDTA anticoagulant tube. Ficoll Paque Plus density gradient separation was used to isolate PBMCs, and no additional T cell sorting was done. An Agilent 2100 Bioanalyzer and agarose gel were used to check RNA quality, while a NanoDrop 2000 measured RNA concentration.

This clonotype was observed a handful of times. What this receptor recognizes is not known. No qualities accompany the bases; no much larger clone lies one base away. The library came from multiplex PCR. Sequencing instrument: Illumina HiSeq 4000. iRepertoire HTBI primers and Arm-PCR amplification of CDR3 regions were used to construct TCR beta libraries. Before sequencing, the PCR products went through gel purification. The paper's data handling went like this. Across samples, approximately 68 TRBV and 14 TRBJ segments were identified and used for gene usage analysis of CDR3 amino acid clonotypes. Filtered high-quality paired reads were merged into contigs using COPE and FqMerger. BLAST was used to align contigs to IMGT TRBV, TRBD and TRBJ reference genes, with CDR3 defined following IMGT. Any clonotype with a frequency above 0.1% was classified as a highly expanded clone. Repertoire diversity was measured by Shannon entropy, and V-J evenness by the Gini coefficient. A clonotype found in more than one individual was treated as public. TCRdb reprocessing: public reads trimmed at Q25 with fastp, clones called with MiXCR, in-frame beta chains kept. Rows with a matching CDR3 protein are joined into one entry that keeps the most common DNA and genes. The V and J calls were determined by TCRdb, not by the authors. In this sample the table shows approximately 690,000 distinct CDR3 sequences, approximately 31% of which occur a single time. Of the sample, 40% to 55% is held by the ten largest clones.

The rearranged segments are TRBV12-3 or TRBV12-4 and TRBJ1-2; the D region possibly corresponds to TRBD1 (6 bases align). The sequence came from a female donor with Graves disease. This specimen was peripheral blood mononuclear cells (PBMCs), taken when the disease was refractory, from a patient treated with antithyroid drugs. The CDR3 amino acid sequence is: CASSFQGLGYTF. The nucleotide sequence is TGTGCCAGCAGTTTTCAGGGGCTCGGCTACACCTTC.